Listed below are T cell receptor beta chains from one sample, sequenced in a study of blood T cell repertoires in COVID-19. Profiling relied on immunoSEQ multiplex PCR, and the TCRdb table lists in-frame clones only, not all of them. Altogether around 130,000 clones are present, 86% being singletons, with the ten largest covering 4% to 5.5%. Sequenced material: peripheral blood. Receptors were obtained from a man between 35 and 55 years old with acute or convalescent COVID-19. Both conserved end residues are part of each CDR3. D genes are given only for firm matches. The size field is filled for only some rows; it gives once, few, many or a size class.

clone_size j_call d_call v_call cdr3_nt cdr3_aa
. TRBJ2-2 TRBD2 TRBV7-9 TGTGCCAGCAGCTTTTACAGCGGGGGGCCTACCGGGGAGCTGTTTTTT CASSFYSGGPTGELFF
few TRBJ2-7 . TRBV6-5 TGTGCCAGCCTTCCGGGACGGGGGTCCTACGAGCAGTACTTC CASLPGRGSYEQYF
. TRBJ1-1 . TRBV6-5 TGTGCCAGCAGTTCTCGGGACTGGGGAGCTTTCTTT CASSSRDWGAFF
. TRBJ1-4 . TRBV9 TGTGCCAGCAGCGTTGGCCCAACTAATGAAAAACTGTTTTTT CASSVGPTNEKLFF
. TRBJ2-7 TRBD1 TRBV15 TGTGCCACCAGCATTCGACAGGGCCCATACGAGCAGTACTTC CATSIRQGPYEQYF
. TRBJ1-3 . TRBV19 TGTGCCAGTAGTATCACGACAAGAAACACCATATATTTT CASSITTRNTIYF
once TRBJ2-1 TRBD2 TRBV7-7 TGTGCTAGCAGCTTAGGGGTAGCGGGCGTCAATGAGCAGTTCTTC CASSLGVAGVNEQFF
. TRBJ2-4 TRBD1 TRBV6-6 TGTGCCAGCAGTCGCCAGGGGACAGACAGCTTAGCCAAAAACATTCAGTACTTC CASSRQGTDSLAKNIQYF
. TRBJ2-6 TRBD1 TRBV6-5 TGTGCCAGCAGTACAGGGGGAGCTGGGGCCAACGTCCTGACTTTC CASSTGGAGANVLTF
. TRBJ2-2 TRBD1 TRBV5-4 TGTGCCAGCAGCTCCAGGGGGCGGAATACCGGGGAGCTGTTTTTT CASSSRGRNTGELFF
. TRBJ2-6 TRBD1 TRBV9 TGTGCCAGCAGCGAACAGGGGCCAACAAGGTTCTCTGGGGCCAACGTCCTGACTTTC CASSEQGPTRFSGANVLTF
. TRBJ2-5 . TRBV5-1 TGCGCCAGCAGTATGAACCCCAGACAGATCCAAGAGACCCAGTACTTC CASSMNPRQIQETQYF
. TRBJ2-2 TRBD1 TRBV7-2 TGTGCCAGCAGCTTAAAACAGGGGATAGCGACCGGGGAGCTGTTTTTT CASSLKQGIATGELFF
. TRBJ2-1 TRBD2 TRBV5-8 TGTGCCAGCAGCTTGGGAGGTGGAGCGGGGTTCTACAATGAGCAGTTCTTC CASSLGGGAGFYNEQFF
. TRBJ2-5 TRBD2 TRBV7-7 TGTGCCAGCAGCTTAGGACTAGCGGGAATGGCGGAGACCCAGTACTTC CASSLGLAGMAETQYF
. TRBJ2-3 . TRBV30 TGTGCCTGGAGTGCAGACATCACAGATACGCAGTATTTT CAWSADITDTQYF
. TRBJ1-4 . TRBV5-8 TGTGCCAGCCCCTTAATCTGGACAGCAACTAATGAAAAACTGTTTTTT CASPLIWTATNEKLFF
. TRBJ2-5 TRBD2 TRBV19 TGTGCCAGTAGCAAAGGACTAGCGGGAGGCGAGACCCAGTACTTC CASSKGLAGGETQYF
. TRBJ2-3 . TRBV4-2 TGTGCCAGCAGCCAAGAGGTAACAGGCGGTTTAGGCACAGATACGCAGTATTTT CASSQEVTGGLGTDTQYF
. TRBJ1-3 . TRBV6-1 TGTGCCAGCAGGGAAGGGGCATTCTCTGGAAACACCATATATTTT CASREGAFSGNTIYF
. TRBJ2-2 . TRBV3-1/TRBV3-2 TGTGCCAGCAGCCAACGGGGGAATTTCGGGGAGCTGTTTTTT CASSQRGNFGELFF
few TRBJ2-7 TRBD2 TRBV9 TGTGCCAGCAGCCGCACTAGCGGGAGCTCCTACGAGCAGTACTTC CASSRTSGSSYEQYF
. TRBJ1-4 . TRBV2 TGTGCCAGCAGTGATGGGGGCTCGGGCGAAAAACTGTTTTTT CASSDGGSGEKLFF
once TRBJ1-2 . TRBV6-6 TGTGCCAGCAGTCCCCAGGGTACCAACTATGGCTACACCTTC CASSPQGTNYGYTF
few TRBJ2-7 TRBD1 TRBV5-8 TGTGCCAGCAGCTTGGCATCCGGGACAGGGTACGAGCAGTACTTC CASSLASGTGYEQYF
. TRBJ2-5 . TRBV6-5 TGTGCCAGCAGTTACCAAGGGGCCTTGTCAGAGACCCAGTACTTC CASSYQGALSETQYF
. TRBJ2-7 TRBD1 TRBV20-1 TGCAGTGCTGGTGACAGGGGCCACTCCTACGAGCAGTACTTC CSAGDRGHSYEQYF
. TRBJ1-2 . TRBV5-1 TGCGCCAGCAGCTTGGACGGGAGGGTGGCAAATGGCTACACCTTC CASSLDGRVANGYTF
. TRBJ2-2 . TRBV9 TGTGCCAGCAGCGTAATGTGGGGCCTAACTAAGGGGGAGCTGTTTTTT CASSVMWGLTKGELFF
. TRBJ1-2 . TRBV9 TGTGCCAGCAGCGTAGGGAGTCGGGAGGGCTCCTATGGCTACACCTTC CASSVGSREGSYGYTF
. TRBJ2-5 . TRBV3-1/TRBV3-2 TGTGCCAGCAGCCAAGATAGGACTCCCCCCGAGACCCAGTACTTC CASSQDRTPPETQYF
. TRBJ2-5 . TRBV7-2 TGTGCCAGCAGCTTAGCGGGTGGGGGGGCGGTTTCCCAAGAGACCCAGTACTTC CASSLAGGGAVSQETQYF
once TRBJ2-5 . TRBV3-1/TRBV3-2 TGTGCCAGCAGCCTGAGAGGTGTAGATTTAGAGACCCAGTACTTC CASSLRGVDLETQYF
. TRBJ2-7 TRBD1 TRBV27 TGTGCCAGCAAGGCAGGGGGCGCGAGATGGGCTAGCGAGCAGTACTTC CASKAGGARWASEQYF
. TRBJ2-6 TRBD2 TRBV7-6 TGTGCCAGCGGTTTAGCGGGAGGGCCCAAGGGGGCCAACGTCCTGACTTTC CASGLAGGPKGANVLTF
. TRBJ1-5 . TRBV19 TGTGCCAGTAGCACCGTAACCGGGGGAAATCAGCCCCAGCATTTT CASSTVTGGNQPQHF
. TRBJ1-2 . TRBV2 TGTGCCAGCAGTGAATTCAGGGGCGGCTATGGCTACACCTTC CASSEFRGGYGYTF
. TRBJ2-6 . TRBV7-6 TGTGCCAGCAGCTCCCCTTCGGCCGGGACACCCAAGGCCAACGTCCTGACTTTC CASSSPSAGTPKANVLTF
. TRBJ2-5 . TRBV11-2 TGTGCCAGCAGCTTCGGGAGTCGAGAGACCCAGTACTTC CASSFGSRETQYF
. TRBJ2-7 TRBD1 TRBV29-1 TGCAGCGTCCCCGGGACAGTACGGGGTGAGCAGTACTTC CSVPGTVRGEQYF
. TRBJ2-1 . TRBV9 TGTGCCAGCAGCGTCGCTAGCCCATCCTACAATGAGCAGTTCTTC CASSVASPSYNEQFF
. TRBJ1-5 . TRBV19 TGTGCCAGTAGTGTCAACGTACAGGGAAATCAGCCCCAGCATTTT CASSVNVQGNQPQHF